The clone carrying this T cell receptor beta chain was counted a few times. Its antigen is currently unknown. These data originate in a study of beta chain features in type 1 diabetes. Study as a whole: Age, gender and cell yields were alike across patients and healthy donors. Whole-study results and caveats: Small HLA sub-analyses could not settle whether HLA shapes TCRB rearrangement. In all four CD4+ subsets, TCRB CDR3 length was significantly, moderately reduced in type 1 diabetes. PCR might preferentially amplify shorter templates, equally in patients and controls.

CD45RO/CCR7/CD25/CD127/CD95/CD27 separated CD4+ naive, central memory, regulatory and stem cell-like memory cells by sorting. Investigators reverse transcribed all isolated RNA, so they sequenced expressed TCRB transcripts. Profiled with immunoSEQ multiplex PCR; TCRdb holds only in-frame clones, not every one. The sample lists roughly 150,000 clones; around 8% were seen once. The specimen was central memory CD4+ T cells from blood. The receptor was derived from a woman in her thirties or forties with type 1 diabetes.

The CDR3 DNA sequence: TGTGCCAGTAGTATATCGTCTCTCGGGGCCTACGAGCAGTACTTC. It yields the protein CASSISSLGAYEQYF. This rearrangement joins TRBV19 to TRBJ2-7; weak D call: TRBD2 (5 bases). Trimming stripped 2 bases from V and 2 bases from J, with 13 bases between. The CDR3 spans 15 residues. The germline V gene has CDR1 LNHDA and CDR2 SQIVND (reference sequence).